This T cell receptor beta chain was observed in a study of shared clonotypes between healthy human individuals (dated by TCRdb to the early 2020s). For the wider study: The cohort included a few men and a couple of women between 18 and 49 years of age. To estimate repertoire size and how much clonotype sharing occurs between individuals, the study deeply sequenced the blood TCR repertoires of roughly 5 healthy adults. Libraries were prepared and TCR repertoires were sequenced by different laboratories using diverse techniques, in order to increase sequencing depth and limit assay-specific biases. For each donor, CD4 naive and CD4 memory were each given three plates, CD8 naive was given two plates, and CD8 memory was given one plate. Per donor, leukapheresis produced somewhere between about 0.8 and 9 billion PBMCs. Results the study describes overall, beyond this receptor: Even with the large sequencing depth, rarefaction of the sorted-subset datasets indicated that sequencing was incomplete. Naive subsets generally had larger estimated clonotype richness than memory subsets did. Based on pairwise subsampling, the degree of clonotype sharing among donors was expected to be affected by sequencing depth. Sampling was limited to blood, and TCR repertoires in tissue likely differ from TCR repertoires in blood. Compared with non-shared clonotypes, the clonotypes found in all four sorted-subset donors had higher generation probabilities. Because the study included only a small number of donors, the genetic and exposure-history diversity represented was limited. About 5% of naive CD4, 3% to 4% of naive CD8, approximately 2% of memory CD4, and approximately 0.39% of memory CD8 clonotypes were shared across several donors.

Donors were healthy HIV-negative adults with no recently reported acute infections or vaccinations. Every donor was a Caucasian adult living in Nashville, Tennessee, USA. CD4+ T cells were enriched through magnetic negative selection, after which naive cells were positively selected on CD45RA and the remaining negative fraction served as the memory subset. Blood was obtained by leukapheresis, after which PBMCs were separated by Ficoll-Histopaque density gradient centrifugation and cryopreserved in liquid nitrogen vapor phase. Purity and quantity of every magnetically sorted T cell population were checked by analytical flow cytometry. Genomic DNA was isolated from each sorted fraction and quantified by UV absorbance on a Nanodrop 2000c. TCR CDR3 regions were amplified from genomic DNA by multiplex PCR using the deep immunoSEQ assay. Genomic DNA extracted from each cell subset was distributed evenly over all wells of several immunoSEQ 96-well plates, and each plate served as one replicate. For sorted subsets, 150 to 250 ng genomic DNA, equal to some 28,000 T cell genomes, was loaded into each replicate PCR. Purified libraries were quantified with a Qubit 3.0 fluorometer, sized on a Bioanalyzer 2100, and re-quantified with the KAPA Library Quantification kit. Every immunoSEQ 96-well plate was sequenced on a separate single-read 150-cycle Illumina NextSeq 550 flow cell. Turning to the authors' computational methods: The immunoSEQ output contained only junctional sequences without quality scores, so filtering could not match that applied to full-length reads. Sequences were annotated with PyIR, a Python wrapper for IgBLAST v1.9, using IMGT germline references to assign V/J genes and CDR3. Any read was removed if the V/J assignment was weak (E-value above 1e-6), the CDR3 was missing, or the read contained stop codons, out-of-frame junctions, or ambiguous translated residues. V3J clonotypes were defined as sequences sharing an identical inferred V gene, J gene, and CDR3 amino acid sequence. To compute the percentage overlap between repertoires, the number of shared unique clonotypes was divided by the size of the smaller repertoire. Richness of each repertoire was evaluated using RTK rarefaction, the Chao1 estimator, and Recon v2.1 estimates of unobserved clonotypes. OLGA was used to compute generation probabilities for all TCRbeta clonotypes that the gDNA method yielded from a handful of donors. TCRdb stores this immuneACCESS table with in-frame sequences only. Part of the clones is absent; in the studies checked, under half of the shortfall reflects unresolved V genes, and no reason is known for the rest. That table is the source of V, J and clone size, and D and trimming were worked out from the DNA. The sample yields over a million clones; roughly 96% were counted once. The ten largest clones take up approximately 1% of the sample.

Remarks on this clone: Its antigen has not been determined. No quality values exist for individual bases; no much larger clone is one base distant.

Sequences were obtained from naive CD4+ T cells sorted from blood. Explained via the paper, the cell subset or site label denotes: CD45RA+ positively selected. The TCR was taken from a man aged 30 to 39 in good health.

In nucleotide form, the sequence is TGCGCCAGCAGCTTGTCAGTAGCGGGGCCGGGGCAGTTCTTC. Translated, it gives CASSLSVAGPGQFF. The sequence is built from TRBV5-1 and TRBJ2-1; 8 junctional bases match TRBD2. V trim: 1 base; J trim: 12 bases; unmatched bases: 9. The CDR3 runs 14 residues from the cysteine to the phenylalanine. Left in the record is the CDR3 DNA by itself, 42 bases read in frame from the first base. Based on the germline V gene, the CDR1 and CDR2 sequences are SGHRS and YFSETQ.